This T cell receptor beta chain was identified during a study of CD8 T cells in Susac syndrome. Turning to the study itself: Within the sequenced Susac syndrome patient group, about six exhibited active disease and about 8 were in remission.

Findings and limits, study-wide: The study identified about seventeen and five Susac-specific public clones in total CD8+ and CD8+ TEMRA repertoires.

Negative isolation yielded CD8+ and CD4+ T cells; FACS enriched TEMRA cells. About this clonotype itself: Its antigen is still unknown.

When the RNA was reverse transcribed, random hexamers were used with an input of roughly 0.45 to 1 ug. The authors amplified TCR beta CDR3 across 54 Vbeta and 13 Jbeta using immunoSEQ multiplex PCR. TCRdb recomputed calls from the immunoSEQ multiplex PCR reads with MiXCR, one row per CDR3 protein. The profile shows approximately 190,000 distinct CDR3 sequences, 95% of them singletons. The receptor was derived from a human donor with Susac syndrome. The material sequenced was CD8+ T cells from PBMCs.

CDR3 loop: CSVEIWGESNEQYF. The CDR3 DNA reads TGCAGCGTTGAGATTTGGGGGGAGTCGAACGAGCAGTACTTC. The V gene is TRBV29-1, the J gene TRBJ2-7; tentative D call: TRBD2 (6 bases). V was shortened by 3 bases and J by 5 bases, with 17 bases between the two germline ends. This CDR3 spans 14 amino acids. The V gene's germline CDR1 is SQVTM and CDR2 ANQGSEA.